These 29 T cell receptor beta chains came from one sample sequenced in a study of CD8+ T cells in alopecia areata. Treatment of the sample: oral pan-JAK inhibitor, 5-10 mg twice daily. RNA was extracted and reverse transcribed into cDNA as the sequencing template. This table comes from immunoSEQ multiplex PCR, and its TCRdb copy is limited to in-frame clones, with some not included. The table shows fewer than 150,000 clones, with roughly three fifths occurring only once. The sample in question was CD4+ T cells sorted from blood, obtained at week 24, from a patient treated with tofacitinib. The receptor source for this set is a human donor with alopecia areata.

V and J are TRBV7-8 and TRBJ2-3; unclear D gene. The CDR3 is 18 amino acids. The germline V gene encodes CDR1 SGHVS and CDR2 FQNEAQ. The V gene lost 1 base and the J gene lost 2 bases, with 19 bases spanning the gap. Here the CDR3 DNA reads TGTGCCAGCAGCTTAGAGGCAGGTCGATCATACGACACAGATACGCAGTATTTT. Amino acids: CASSLEAGRSYDTDTQYF.

This chain joins TRBV20-1 and TRBJ2-7; D not certain. V was clipped by 6 bases and J by 4 bases, with 10 bases between them. This CDR3 has 11 amino acids. Germline assignment: CDR1 DFQATT and CDR2 SNEGSKA (reference sequence). CDR3 DNA sequence: TGCAGTGCAAAGGATCAGTACGAGCAGTACTTC. Its protein product is CSAKDQYEQYF.

This clone was observed a handful of times. V usage is TRBV5-6 and J usage is TRBJ2-2; a weak D match, TRBD2 (7 bases). V dropped 0 bases and J dropped 4 bases, with 13 bases sitting between them. Germline V CDR1 and CDR2: SGHDT, YYEEEE. CDR3 size: 16 residues. DNA of the CDR3: TGTGCCAGCAGCTTGGTCGGGGGGCTTCGCACCGGGGAGCTGTTTTTT. Protein sequence: CASSLVGGLRTGELFF.

The genes are TRBV4-2 and TRBJ2-7; 8 bases agree with TRBD2. The V gene's germline CDR1 is LGHNA and CDR2 YNFKEQ. V was clipped by 3 bases and J by 3 bases; unmatched bases: 10. There are 16 residues in the CDR3. The DNA of the CDR3 is TGTGCCAGCAGCCATGCAGGCACTAGCGGCATCTACGAGCAGTACTTC. Encoded protein: CASSHAGTSGIYEQYF.

The chain combines TRBV29-1 with TRBJ2-3; no clear D. The CDR3 is made up of 14 amino acids. Trimming shortened V by 4 bases and J by 0 bases, and 11 bases separated the two germline ends. The germline CDR1 and CDR2 sequences are SQVTM and ANQGSEA. The CDR3 region is CSVGLSASTDTQYF. In nucleotides, the CDR3 is TGCAGCGTTGGACTCTCGGCAAGCACAGATACGCAGTATTTT.

The V and J genes are TRBV15 and TRBJ2-4, with 15 bases lining up with TRBD2. Germline V CDR1 and CDR2: LNHNV, YYDKDF (reference sequence). Germline trimming cut 5 bases from V and 3 bases from J; bases unmatched to any gene: 8. CDR3 length equals 18 residues. CDR3 in amino acids: CATSVGTSGGKGKNIQYF. CDR3 bases: TGTGCCACCAGCGTGGGGACTAGCGGGGGGAAAGGCAAAAACATTCAGTACTTC. Looking up the rest from reference TRBV15 and TRBJ2-4 gives the full variable domain: DAMVIQNPRYQVTQFGKPVTLSCSQTLNHNVMYWYQQKSSQAPKLLFHYYDKDFNNEADTPDNFQSRRPNTSFCFLDIRSPGLGDTAMYLCATSVGTSGGKGKNIQYFGAGTRLSVL.

DNA of the CDR3: TGTGCCAGCAGCATGTCGGGGACTACCTACGAGCAGTACTTC. It encodes CASSMSGTTYEQYF. The chain employs TRBV7-2 and TRBJ2-7, with 7 bases lining up with TRBD2. The CDR3 runs to 14 residues. Germline assignment: CDR1 SGHTA and CDR2 FQGNSA. V shed 5 bases and J 2 bases; nucleotides not matched to a gene: 6.

CDR3 loop: CASKGTANTEAFF. Written as DNA, the CDR3 is TGTGCCAGCAAGGGGACGGCGAACACTGAAGCTTTCTTT. The chain links TRBV6-4 to TRBJ1-1, with a possible D match to TRBD1 (5 bases). Between the trimmed V and J ends, which lost 7 bases and 1 base, there was a span of 10 bases. Looked up from germline, CDR1 is MRHNA and CDR2 is SNTAGT. This CDR3 region has 13 residues.

The rearrangement uses TRBV2 and TRBJ1-4, with D possibly being TRBD1 (5 bases). CDR1 is SNHLY and CDR2 is FYNNEI in the germline V gene. The V gene lost 5 bases and the J gene lost 8 bases, with 9 bases spanning the gap. CDR3 length equals 12 residues. CDR3 DNA sequence: TGTGCCAGCAGTATCCGGGGGGAAAAACTGTTTTTT. The encoded protein is CASSIRGEKLFF.

The table lists this clone with a few counts. The chain employs TRBV7-2 and TRBJ1-4; the D gene is possibly TRBD1 (6 bases). Trimming took 5 bases from V and 8 from J, leaving 18 bases between them. CDR3 length: 15 residues. Germline-derived CDR1 and CDR2 are SGHTA and FQGNSA. The CDR3 DNA reads TGTGCCAGCAGCAGCCAGGGGCGGATAGTCGAAAAACTGTTTTTT. Translated: CASSSQGRIVEKLFF.

The chain uses TRBV6-1 and TRBJ2-7; a possible D gene is TRBD2 (6 bases). V gave up 0 bases and J gave up 7 bases, with 10 bases separating them. Germline V CDR1 and CDR2: MNHNS, SASEGT. This CDR3 spans 13 amino acids. DNA of the CDR3: TGTGCCAGCAGTGAAGCGCTTCGGGGGGAGCAGTACTTC. Its protein product is CASSEALRGEQYF.

This clone has only a few counts. V gene TRBV6-5 combines with J gene TRBJ2-2; 7 nucleotides agree with TRBD1. The CDR3 has 15 residues. The V segment lost 6 bases and the J segment 1 base; nucleotides outside the gene matches: 5. Germline-derived CDR1 and CDR2 are MNHEY and SVGAGI. CDR3 residues: CASRRQGGNTGELFF. The DNA for the CDR3 is TGTGCCAGCAGGCGACAGGGTGGGAACACCGGGGAGCTGTTTTTT.

This chain connects TRBV30 to TRBJ1-1; 10 bases fit TRBD1. The CDR3 sequence is 15 residues long. The ends lost 1 base at V and 4 bases at J; junction bases unmatched: 6. Germline CDR1 is GTSNPN and CDR2 is SVGIG (reference sequence). The CDR3 loop is CAWSGQGARVTEAFF. Written as DNA, the CDR3 is TGTGCCTGGAGTGGACAGGGGGCGAGGGTCACTGAAGCTTTCTTT.

The chain is built from TRBV2 and TRBJ2-3; possible D gene TRBD2, 7 bases. V gave up 6 bases and J gave up 4 bases, with 14 bases separating them. The CDR3 is 14 residues long. Germline-derived CDR1 and CDR2 are SNHLY and FYNNEI. The CDR3 loop is CASSPRGGADTQYF. The CDR3 DNA sequence: TGTGCCAGCAGCCCCCGAGGGGGGGCAGATACGCAGTATTTT.

This clone was detected a few times. The gene calls are TRBV28 and TRBJ1-1; D not certain. The germline CDR1 and CDR2 sequences are MDHEN and SYDVKM. The V gene lost 6 bases and the J gene lost 0 bases, with 8 bases spanning the gap. This CDR3 has 13 amino acids. CDR3 DNA: TGTGCCAGCAGCTCTAGGGTGAACACTGAAGCTTTCTTT. As protein: CASSSRVNTEAFF.

This clone was picked up one time. This rearrangement joins TRBV29-1 to TRBJ1-2; D remains unclear. There are 11 residues in the CDR3. Germline V CDR1 and CDR2: SQVTM, ANQGSEA. Trimming took 4 bases from V and 3 from J, leaving 6 bases between them. DNA for the CDR3: TGCAGCGTTGGACGGGACTATGGCTACACCTTC. Its protein product is CSVGRDYGYTF.

In this sample, this clone turned up a few times. The chain recombines TRBV30 with TRBJ2-5; TRBD2 aligns across 9 bases. The CDR3 is made up of 12 amino acids. Germline loops: CDR1 GTSNPN, CDR2 SVGIG (reference sequence). CDR3 region: CARGGAMKTQYF. CDR3 nucleotides: TGTGCTCGCGGGGGGGCCATGAAGACCCAGTACTTC.

This clone was found a few times. The chain couples TRBV27 to TRBJ1-6, with unresolved D. This CDR3 comprises 15 residues. The V gene's germline CDR1 is MNHEY and CDR2 SMNVEV (reference sequence). Trimming took off 5 bases at V and 0 bases at J, with 8 bases between the two ends. The CDR3 sequence is CASSRSSSYNSPLHF. DNA for the CDR3: TGTGCCAGCAGTAGGTCCAGCTCCTATAATTCACCCCTCCACTTT.

This clone appeared a few times. This chain connects TRBV7-9 to TRBJ2-3; no definite D call. This CDR3 contains 16 residues. Between the trimmed V and J ends, which lost 4 bases and 0 bases, there was a span of 14 bases. CDR1 is SEHNR, CDR2 FQNEAQ, per germline (reference sequence). The CDR3 sequence is CASSSLVISSTDTQYF. The CDR3 DNA reads as TGTGCCAGCAGCTCGCTCGTAATTTCTAGCACAGATACGCAGTATTTT.

This clone was found a few times. V usage is TRBV19 and J usage is TRBJ2-7, with 7 bases fitting TRBD1. V gave up 9 bases and J gave up 0 bases; unmatched junction bases: 11. Germline CDR1 and CDR2: LNHDA and SQIVND (reference sequence). This CDR3 has 15 residues. DNA for the CDR3: TGTGCCAGCTCCAAGGGGGCCGTGCCCTCCTACGAGCAGTACTTC. Translation gives CASSKGAVPSYEQYF.

The chain is built from TRBV29-1 and TRBJ1-1; 8 bases map to TRBD1. Germline V gene lookup returns CDR1 SQVTM and CDR2 ANQGSEA. The CDR3 contains 12 residues. J was trimmed by 4 bases and V by 6 bases; bases with no gene match: 4. CDR3 nucleotides: TGCAGCGTGGACAGGGCTGTCACTGAAGCTTTCTTT. Its protein is CSVDRAVTEAFF.

The chain links TRBV5-6 to TRBJ2-5; the D call may be TRBD1 or TRBD2 (5 bases each). Germline CDR1 and CDR2: SGHDT and YYEEEE. V shed 1 base and J shed 1 base, with 8 bases lying between them. The CDR3 sequence is 14 residues long. CDR3: CASSLRDRQETQYF. The CDR3, as DNA: TGTGCCAGCAGCTTGCGGGACCGCCAAGAGACCCAGTACTTC.

The rearrangement links TRBV7-8 to TRBJ1-6; D gene uncertain. The CDR3 loop spans 15 amino acids. Per germline, CDR1 SGHVS and CDR2 FQNEAQ. Trimming took 7 bases from V and 10 from J, leaving 20 bases between them. CDR3 region: CASKVSAAGESPLHF. CDR3 DNA: TGTGCCAGCAAAGTCTCGGCGGCGGGAGAATCACCCCTCCACTTT.

This clone was seen a handful of times. The CDR3 DNA sequence: TGCAGTGCCTCGGACAGCTATGGCTACACCTTC. Its protein product is CSASDSYGYTF. This rearrangement joins TRBV20-1 to TRBJ1-2, with D perhaps TRBD1 (6 bases). V shed 6 bases and J shed 4 bases, with 9 bases lying between them. This CDR3 has 11 residues. Germline V gene data show CDR1 as DFQATT and CDR2 as SNEGSKA (reference sequence).

V and J are TRBV29-1 and TRBJ1-1; D unresolved. Germline assignment: CDR1 SQVTM and CDR2 ANQGSEA. This CDR3 is 13 amino acids long. V was cut by 4 bases and J by 1 base, with 10 bases left in between. The CDR3 bases are TGCAGCGTTGTAAGACCTCAGAACACTGAAGCTTTCTTT. Its protein product is CSVVRPQNTEAFF.

This clone occurred many times. The chain combines TRBV2 with TRBJ1-1; TRBD1 might be the D (6 bases). V was pared by 7 bases and J by 10 bases, with 13 bases between. The CDR3 extends over 11 amino acids. The germline V gene encodes CDR1 SNHLY and CDR2 FYNNEI. The CDR3 bases are TGTGCCAGCAAGCGGACAGTGACAGCTTTCTTT. Amino acids: CASKRTVTAFF.

In its sample, this clone was seen a few times. This sequence joins TRBV29-1 and TRBJ2-5; D tentatively reads TRBD1 or TRBD2 (5 bases each). Germline CDR1 and CDR2: SQVTM and ANQGSEA. The CDR3 runs to 11 residues. The V end was cut by 6 bases, the J end by 10 bases, with 15 bases between. CDR3 nucleotide sequence: TGCAGCGTGAGGGACGGTAATTACCAGTACTTC. It translates to CSVRDGNYQYF. Based on the CDR3 plus reference TRBV29-1 and TRBJ2-5, the full variable domain is SAVISQKPSRDICQRGTSLTIQCQVDSQVTMMFWYRQQPGQSLTLIATANQGSEATYESGFVIDKFPISRPNLTFSTLTVSNMSPEDSSIYLCSVRDGNYQYFGPGTRLLVL.

The V gene is TRBV19, the J gene TRBJ2-5; 7 bases match TRBD2. J gave up 6 bases and V 1 base, and 8 bases lay outside the gene matches. The germline CDR1 and CDR2 sequences are LNHDA and SQIVND (reference sequence). The CDR3 runs 15 residues. The CDR3 protein is CASSIGGGGRKTQYF. The CDR3 DNA reads TGTGCCAGTAGTATAGGCGGCGGGGGTCGGAAGACCCAGTACTTC.

The sample holds a few counts of this clone. V gene TRBV7-2 combines with J gene TRBJ2-5, with a tentative D call TRBD1 (6 bases). The CDR3 covers 17 residues. The V and J ends lost 4 bases and 3 bases respectively, with 21 bases between them. Germline lookup yields CDR1 SGHTA and CDR2 FQGNSA. Here the CDR3 reads CASSSGPGREGEETQYF. The CDR3 coding sequence is TGTGCCAGCAGCTCGGGCCCGGGACGCGAGGGGGAAGAGACCCAGTACTTC.